This is a list of T cell receptor beta chains from one sample in a study of cytomegalovirus exposure and HLA in healthy donors. TCRdb keeps only in-frame clones here, not all; method: immunoSEQ multiplex PCR. Here the sample spans some 150,000 clones, roughly three quarters being singletons. Input material: PBMCs. The receptor source for this set is a woman between 50 and 59 years old in good health and CMV-seronegative. Both conserved end residues are part of each CDR3. The D gene is left open where the match is weak. Rows may omit the clone size; those that give it use once, few, many or a size class.

j_call	clone_size	d_call	v_call	cdr3_nt	cdr3_aa
TRBJ1-1	NA	NA	TRBV4-2	TGTGCCAGCAGCCAAGTGCTGGCAGGGTGGGCTTTCTTT	CASSQVLAGWAFF
TRBJ2-2	NA	TRBD2	TRBV2	TGTGCCAGCAGAGTCGGACTAGCGGGAGGCACCACCGGGGAGCTGTTTTTT	CASRVGLAGGTTGELFF
TRBJ1-2	NA	TRBD1	TRBV28	TGTGCCAGCAGTTTCGGGACAGGTGGCTATGGCTACACCTTC	CASSFGTGGYGYTF
TRBJ1-5	NA	NA	TRBV28	TGTGCCAGCCGGAACGGGGTAAATCAGCCCCAGCATTTT	CASRNGVNQPQHF
TRBJ1-1	NA	NA	TRBV5-6	TGTGCCAGCAGCTTGGAGGTACCGGGGGGGAACACTGAAGCTTTCTTT	CASSLEVPGGNTEAFF
TRBJ2-2	NA	NA	TRBV5-1	TGCGCCAGCCTGAGGCAGGGCACCGGGGAGCTGTTTTTT	CASLRQGTGELFF
TRBJ1-6	NA	TRBD1	TRBV6-1	TGTGCCAGCGAGCACCAGACAGGGTTTGGATCACCCCTCCACTTT	CASEHQTGFGSPLHF
TRBJ1-2	NA	TRBD1	TRBV19	TGTGCCAGTAGTACCACAGGGGGCAACGCCTATGGCTACACCTTC	CASSTTGGNAYGYTF
TRBJ1-1	NA	TRBD1	TRBV7-2	TGTGCCAGCAGTATGTACAGGGGAAAGAACACTGAAGCTTTCTTT	CASSMYRGKNTEAFF
TRBJ2-1	few	TRBD2	TRBV4-2	TGTGCCAGCAGCCAACTTGGGCTAGCGGGAGGAAAAATCGGTGAGCAGTTCTTC	CASSQLGLAGGKIGEQFF
TRBJ2-3	once	NA	TRBV4-3	TGCGCCAGCAGCCAAAAAACGAGACAGGGCACAGATACGCAGTATTTT	CASSQKTRQGTDTQYF
TRBJ2-7	NA	TRBD1	TRBV28	TGTGCCAGCAGTCCCCAGGGGGCGCGAAGGGAGCAGTACTTC	CASSPQGARREQYF
TRBJ2-3	NA	NA	TRBV21-1	TGTGCCAGCAGCGAAAGGGTCCTAGCGGGGGCAGATACGCAGTATTTT	CASSERVLAGADTQYF
TRBJ2-5	NA	NA	TRBV19	TGTGCCAGTAGTACCGGTCGGGAGGAGACCCAGTACTTC	CASSTGREETQYF
TRBJ1-1	NA	NA	TRBV19	TGTGCCAGTAGTCCCGCAGGGGTCACTGAAGCTTTCTTT	CASSPAGVTEAFF
TRBJ2-7	NA	NA	TRBV9	TGTGCCAGCAGCTCTGGGAGCAGTGGCTACGAGCAGTACTTC	CASSSGSSGYEQYF
TRBJ1-5	few	TRBD1	TRBV7-8	TGTGCCAGCAGCCCCAGGGGGCCCAATCAGCCCCAGCATTTT	CASSPRGPNQPQHF
TRBJ2-7	NA	TRBD2	TRBV19	TGTGCCAGTAGCGCCGGGACTAGCGGGTCCTACGAGCAGTACTTC	CASSAGTSGSYEQYF
TRBJ2-5	NA	TRBD2	TRBV4-3	TGCGCCAGCAGCCAAGAAGGCCGAGCGGGGAACCAAGAGACCCAGTACTTC	CASSQEGRAGNQETQYF
TRBJ2-1	NA	NA	TRBV5-1	TGCGCCAGCAGCTGGACTGGGGTTAATGAGCAGTTCTTC	CASSWTGVNEQFF
TRBJ2-7	few	TRBD1	TRBV6-1	TGTGCCAGCAGTGACCCACGGGACAGGGGAACCTACGAGCAGTACTTC	CASSDPRDRGTYEQYF
TRBJ2-1	NA	TRBD1	TRBV18	TGTGCCAGCTCACAGGAGGCAGGGGGTTACTACAATGAGCAGTTCTTC	CASSQEAGGYYNEQFF
TRBJ2-7	NA	NA	TRBV20-1	TGCAGTGCTAGGGGCCTGGAAGAGCAGTACTTC	CSARGLEEQYF
TRBJ2-2	NA	NA	TRBV7-9	TGTTCCAGCAGCTCGACACGACCCGGGGAGCTGTTTTTT	CSSSSTRPGELFF
TRBJ2-7	NA	NA	TRBV4-2	TGTGCCAGCAGCCAAGATCACGGACAGAACTACGAGCAGTACTTC	CASSQDHGQNYEQYF
TRBJ2-7	few	NA	TRBV28	TGTGCCAGCAGTCTGCAGGGGAGGGTTTACTACGAGCAGTACTTC	CASSLQGRVYYEQYF
TRBJ1-2	few	NA	TRBV28	TGTGCCAGCGTCCAGAACTATGGCTACACCTTC	CASVQNYGYTF
TRBJ2-7	NA	TRBD1	TRBV18	TGTGCCAGCTCACGGGGGACAGGGCCAGCCCGGGGGTCCTACGAGCAGTACTTC	CASSRGTGPARGSYEQYF
TRBJ1-5	NA	TRBD1	TRBV19	TGTGCCAGTACCCCGACAGGGAATCAGCCCCAGCATTTT	CASTPTGNQPQHF
TRBJ2-2	NA	NA	TRBV7-6	TGTGCCAGCAGCTTAGTGGGAGAGAACACCGGGGAGCTGTTTTTT	CASSLVGENTGELFF
TRBJ2-5	NA	TRBD2	TRBV19	TGTGCCAGTAGGCAGCGGGGGGCCCAAGAGACCCAGTACTTC	CASRQRGAQETQYF
TRBJ2-2	NA	TRBD1	TRBV9	TGTGCCAGCAGTAGACAGGGGCTCTCGAACACCGGGGAGCTGTTTTTT	CASSRQGLSNTGELFF
TRBJ2-4	NA	NA	TRBV15	TGTGCCACCAGCAGACCAGAAGCCAAAAACATTCAGTACTTC	CATSRPEAKNIQYF